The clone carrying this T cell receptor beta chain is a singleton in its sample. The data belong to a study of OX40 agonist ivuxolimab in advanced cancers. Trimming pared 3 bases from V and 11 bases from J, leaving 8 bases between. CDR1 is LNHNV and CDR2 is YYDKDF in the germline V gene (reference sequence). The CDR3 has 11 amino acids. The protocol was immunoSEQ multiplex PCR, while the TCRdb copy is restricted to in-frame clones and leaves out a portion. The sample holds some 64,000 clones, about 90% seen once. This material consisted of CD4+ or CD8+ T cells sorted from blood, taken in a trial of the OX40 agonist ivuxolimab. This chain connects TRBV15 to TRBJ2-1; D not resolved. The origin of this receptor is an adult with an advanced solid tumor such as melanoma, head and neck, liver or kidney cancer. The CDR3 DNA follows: TGTGCCACCAGCAGCTCGGGTAAGCAGTTCTTC. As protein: CATSSSGKQFF.